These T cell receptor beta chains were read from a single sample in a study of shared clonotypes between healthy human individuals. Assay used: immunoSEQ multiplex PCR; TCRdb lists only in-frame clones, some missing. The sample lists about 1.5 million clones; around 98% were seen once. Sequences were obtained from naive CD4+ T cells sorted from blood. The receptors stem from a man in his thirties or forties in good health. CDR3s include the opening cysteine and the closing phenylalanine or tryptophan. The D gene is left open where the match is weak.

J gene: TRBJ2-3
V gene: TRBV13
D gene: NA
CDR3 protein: CASSLGAEADTQYF

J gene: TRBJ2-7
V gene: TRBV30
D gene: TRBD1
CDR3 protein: CAWSMVGVTGEYEQYF

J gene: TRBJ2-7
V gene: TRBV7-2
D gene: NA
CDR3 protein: CASSMDYSSYEQYF

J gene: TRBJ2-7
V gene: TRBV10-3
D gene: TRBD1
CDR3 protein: CAISEVNRGRPTYEQYF

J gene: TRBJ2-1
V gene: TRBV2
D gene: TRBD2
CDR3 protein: CASSIERGDNEQFF

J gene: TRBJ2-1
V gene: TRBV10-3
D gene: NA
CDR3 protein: CAITPRTQSSYNEQFF

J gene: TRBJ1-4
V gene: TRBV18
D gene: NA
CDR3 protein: CASSPGGVDEKLFF

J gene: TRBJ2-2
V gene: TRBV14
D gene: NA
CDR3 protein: CASSTGRGGTGELFF

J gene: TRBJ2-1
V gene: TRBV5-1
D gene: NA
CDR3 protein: CASSQGSSNYNEQFF

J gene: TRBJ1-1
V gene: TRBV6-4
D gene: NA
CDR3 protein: CASSVDPGSQAFF

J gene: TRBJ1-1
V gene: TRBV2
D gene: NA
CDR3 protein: CASGREQPEAFF

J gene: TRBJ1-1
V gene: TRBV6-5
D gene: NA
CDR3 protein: CASSSRPAGGTEAFF

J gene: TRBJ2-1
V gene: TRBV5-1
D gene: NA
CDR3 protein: CASSLGEFQGNEQFF

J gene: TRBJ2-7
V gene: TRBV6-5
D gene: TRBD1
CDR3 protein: CASRPGQGAVEQYF

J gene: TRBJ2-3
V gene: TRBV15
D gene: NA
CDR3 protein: CATSTPSIGWSGDTQYF

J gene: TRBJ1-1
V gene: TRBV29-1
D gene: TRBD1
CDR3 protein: CSHGGTGVLGNTEAFF

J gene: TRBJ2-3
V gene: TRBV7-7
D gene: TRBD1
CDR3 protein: CASSSGQGPDTQYF